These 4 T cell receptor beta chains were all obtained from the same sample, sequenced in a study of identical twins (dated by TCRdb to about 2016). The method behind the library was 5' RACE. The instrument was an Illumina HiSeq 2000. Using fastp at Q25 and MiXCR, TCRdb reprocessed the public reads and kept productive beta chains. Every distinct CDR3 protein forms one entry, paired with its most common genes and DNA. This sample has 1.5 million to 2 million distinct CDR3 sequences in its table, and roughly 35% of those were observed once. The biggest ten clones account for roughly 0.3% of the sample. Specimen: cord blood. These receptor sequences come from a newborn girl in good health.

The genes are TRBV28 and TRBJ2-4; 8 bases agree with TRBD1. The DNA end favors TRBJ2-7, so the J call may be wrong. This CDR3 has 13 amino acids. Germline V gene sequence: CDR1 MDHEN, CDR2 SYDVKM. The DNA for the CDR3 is TGTGCCAGCGGAAAGGACAGGGCTACCGAGCAGTACTTC. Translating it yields CASGKDRATEQYF.

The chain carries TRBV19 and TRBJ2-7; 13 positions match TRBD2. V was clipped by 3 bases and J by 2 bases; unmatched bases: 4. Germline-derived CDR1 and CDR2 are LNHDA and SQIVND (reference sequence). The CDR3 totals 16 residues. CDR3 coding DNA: TGTGCCAGTAGTATGCAACTAGCGGGAGGGCCCTACGAGCAGTACTTC. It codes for CASSMQLAGGPYEQYF.

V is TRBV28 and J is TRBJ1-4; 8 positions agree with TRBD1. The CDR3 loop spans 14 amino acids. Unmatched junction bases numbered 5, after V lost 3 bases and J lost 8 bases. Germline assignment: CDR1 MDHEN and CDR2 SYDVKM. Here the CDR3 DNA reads TGTGCCAGCAGTTTCAGGGGGCGCCGGGAAAAACTGTTTTTT. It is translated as CASSFRGRREKLFF.

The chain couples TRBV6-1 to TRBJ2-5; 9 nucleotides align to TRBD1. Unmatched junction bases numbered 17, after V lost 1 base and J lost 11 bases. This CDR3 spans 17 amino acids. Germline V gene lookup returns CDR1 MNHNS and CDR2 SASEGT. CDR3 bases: TGTGCCAGCAGTGAAGTCTGGGACAGGGCGGCACTCAATGAGCAGTACTTC. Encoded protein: CASSEVWDRAALNEQYF.